A selection of T cell receptor beta chains follows, all from one sample in a study of cytomegalovirus exposure and HLA in healthy donors. Data came from immunoSEQ multiplex PCR; TCRdb stores just in-frame clones and leaves some out. The profile shows roughly 200,000 clones, around nine tenths of them singletons. Sequencing input: PBMCs. The source is a man aged 25 to 45 in good health and CMV-seropositive. Both conserved end residues are part of each CDR3. Each record gives: V gene, D gene, clone size, J gene, CDR3 DNA, CDR3 protein. D genes are given only for firm matches. The listing skips clone size in some rows; elsewhere it reads once, few, many or a size class.

TRBV6-5,TRBD1,NA,TRBJ2-5,TGTGCCAGCAGTTATACAGGGGGTCGAGAGACCCAGTACTTC,CASSYTGGRETQYF
TRBV7-6,TRBD2,once,TRBJ2-1,TGTGCCAGCAGCACCCTTAGCGGGGGGGTGAATGAGCAGTTCTTC,CASSTLSGGVNEQFF
TRBV5-4,TRBD2,NA,TRBJ2-5,TGTGCCAGCAGCCAGAGACTAGCGGGAATAGGGGAGACCCAGTACTTC,CASSQRLAGIGETQYF
TRBV27,NA,NA,TRBJ2-7,TGTGCCAGCAGTTTACTTCCGGAATCCTCAACCTACGAGCAGTACTTC,CASSLLPESSTYEQYF
TRBV11-3,NA,NA,TRBJ1-3,TGTGCCAGCAGCCCGACAGATGGAAACACCATATATTTT,CASSPTDGNTIYF
TRBV11-2,NA,NA,TRBJ2-7,TGTGCCAGCAGCTTATCCCCCCAGGGTAGCACCTACGAGCAGTACTTC,CASSLSPQGSTYEQYF
TRBV28,NA,few,TRBJ1-2,TGTGCCTGGGGGGGGCATATCGACTATGGCTACACCTTC,CAWGGHIDYGYTF
TRBV5-1,NA,NA,TRBJ1-3,TGCGCCACGATGACAGGACCCTCTGGAAACACCATATATTTT,CATMTGPSGNTIYF
TRBV7-3,NA,NA,TRBJ2-1,TGTGCCAGCAGCTTAACGAGGGGGAATGAGCAGTTCTTC,CASSLTRGNEQFF
TRBV7-6,TRBD1,NA,TRBJ2-1,TGTGCCAGCAGCTTCGGGACAGGTTACAATGAGCAGTTCTTC,CASSFGTGYNEQFF
TRBV27,NA,NA,TRBJ2-1,TGTGCCAGCAGTTTAGTGGGAGGGGGGCTTGGCAATGAGCAGTTCTTC,CASSLVGGGLGNEQFF
TRBV6-5,TRBD1,NA,TRBJ2-7,TGTGCCAGCAGTCTTGACAGGGGGGAGGCCTACGAGCAGTACTTC,CASSLDRGEAYEQYF
TRBV5-4,NA,NA,TRBJ2-1,TGTGCCAGCAGCTCGACCACTTACAATGAGCAGTTCTTC,CASSSTTYNEQFF
TRBV29-1,TRBD2,NA,TRBJ2-1,TGCAGCGTTGAATCCCCGACTAGCGGGAGGTACAGTGAGCAGTTCTTC,CSVESPTSGRYSEQFF
TRBV27,TRBD2,NA,TRBJ2-7,TGTGCCAGCAGTTTATTTGGACTAGGGTACGAGCAGTACTTC,CASSLFGLGYEQYF
TRBV27,TRBD1,NA,TRBJ2-7,TGTGCCACCTCTGAGGGACAGGTCACCGCCTACGAGCAGTACTTC,CATSEGQVTAYEQYF
TRBV9,NA,NA,TRBJ2-2,TGTGCCAGCAGCGTTGGCAGGGATAGGGCGAACACCGGGGAGCTGTTTTTT,CASSVGRDRANTGELFF
TRBV11-3,NA,NA,TRBJ2-7,TGTGCCAGCAGCTTAGGTTCCGGGTCTCCCTACGAGCAGTACTTC,CASSLGSGSPYEQYF
TRBV5-1,NA,NA,TRBJ1-2,TGCGCCAGCAGCTTGACGGCGTCTAACTATGGCTACACCTTC,CASSLTASNYGYTF
TRBV28,NA,NA,TRBJ1-1,TGTGCCAGCCTCAAGGGGGGAATACCTCGAGCTTTCTTT,CASLKGGIPRAFF
TRBV7-9,TRBD1,NA,TRBJ2-1,TGTGCCAGCAGGCGAGCATTTACAGGGGAATACAATGAGCAGTTCTTC,CASRRAFTGEYNEQFF
TRBV5-1,NA,NA,TRBJ2-7,TGCGCCAGCAGTAAAGGCTCATCCTACGAGCAGTACTTC,CASSKGSSYEQYF
TRBV5-5,NA,NA,TRBJ1-2,TGTGCCAGCAGCCCGGCGACGAGACATGGCTACACCTTC,CASSPATRHGYTF
TRBV9,TRBD2,NA,TRBJ2-1,TGTGCCAGCAGCGCCCCCACAGCGGGGAGTCCCTACAATGAGCAGTTCTTC,CASSAPTAGSPYNEQFF
TRBV6-6,NA,NA,TRBJ2-7,TGTGCCAGTTCCTCCGTGGGGCAGATCTCCTACGAGCAGTACTTC,CASSSVGQISYEQYF
TRBV6-5,NA,NA,TRBJ1-3,TGTGCCAGCAGTAACCCTCCTGGAAACACCATATATTTT,CASSNPPGNTIYF
TRBV5-1,TRBD1,NA,TRBJ2-7,TGCGCCAGCAGCCGGGACAGGGGGTCTTCAAGGGAGTACTTC,CASSRDRGSSREYF
TRBV6-6,NA,once,TRBJ2-5,TGTGCCAGCAGTTACTACTCGGAGACCCAGTACTTC,CASSYYSETQYF
TRBV28,NA,NA,TRBJ2-4,TGTGCCAGCGGTGGGACTCCCCGTAGGGACATTCAGTACTTC,CASGGTPRRDIQYF
TRBV11-3,TRBD1,once,TRBJ1-1,TGTGCCAGCAGCTCCTACAGGGGTAGGAACACTGAAGCTTTCTTT,CASSSYRGRNTEAFF
TRBV18,TRBD1,NA,TRBJ1-1,TGTGCCAGCTCAACGGGACAGGGGAACACTGAAGCTTTCTTT,CASSTGQGNTEAFF
TRBV11-2,NA,NA,TRBJ2-3,TGTGCCAGCAGCCTTGGAGGGCCCGACAGCACAGATACGCAGTATTTT,CASSLGGPDSTDTQYF
TRBV6-4,NA,once,TRBJ2-1,TGTGCCAGCAGTGCCCTGGCGGCAAGTGATGAGCAGTTCTTC,CASSALAASDEQFF
TRBV6-1,NA,NA,TRBJ2-7,TGTGCCAGCAGTGTTCGGACAGTATCCTACGAGCAGTACTTC,CASSVRTVSYEQYF
TRBV4-1,TRBD2,NA,TRBJ2-3,TGCGCCAGTAAGACGGGACTAGGGATCCTTGATACGCAGTATTTT,CASKTGLGILDTQYF
TRBV23-1,TRBD1,NA,TRBJ1-5,TGCGCCAGCAGTCAATCGGGGACAGGCGGCAATCAGCCCCAGCATTTT,CASSQSGTGGNQPQHF
TRBV29-1,TRBD1,NA,TRBJ2-3,TGCCACGCCGGGACAGGGATATCAGATACGCAGTATTTT,CHAGTGISDTQYF
TRBV11-2,NA,NA,TRBJ2-7,TGTGCCAGCAGCGCCGGCGGGTGGGATACCTACGAGCAGTACTTC,CASSAGGWDTYEQYF
TRBV7-2,TRBD1,NA,TRBJ2-7,TGTGCCAGCAGTCCCGGACAGGGCTACGAGCAGTACTTC,CASSPGQGYEQYF
TRBV6-5,TRBD2,NA,TRBJ2-5,TGTGCCAGCAGTTCAGGGAGGGCCGGGGGAGAGACCCAGTACTTC,CASSSGRAGGETQYF
TRBV29-1,NA,NA,TRBJ1-1,TGCAGCGTTGACGGGGTCACGGCTTTCTTT,CSVDGVTAFF
TRBV10-3,TRBD1,once,TRBJ2-7,TGTGCCATCAGTGTCGGACAGGGCTACGAGCAGTACTTC,CAISVGQGYEQYF
TRBV7-2,NA,NA,TRBJ1-5,TGTGCCAGCAGCTTAGAAAGAGGAGGGAATCAGCCCCAGCATTTT,CASSLERGGNQPQHF
TRBV4-3,NA,once,TRBJ1-5,TGCGCCAGCAGCCAAGATCAGGGTCAGCCCCAGCATTTT,CASSQDQGQPQHF
TRBV2,NA,NA,TRBJ1-2,TGTGCCAGCAGTGAAGGCCCAGGGCCCCCTAACTATGGCTACACCTTC,CASSEGPGPPNYGYTF
TRBV27,NA,NA,TRBJ1-5,TGTGCCAGCAGTTTAGTGACGAATCAGCCCCAGCATTTT,CASSLVTNQPQHF
TRBV7-3,NA,once,TRBJ2-5,TGTGCCAGCAGCTTAAGGAGACAAGAGACCCAGTACTTC,CASSLRRQETQYF
TRBV25-1,TRBD1,NA,TRBJ1-3,TGTGCCAGCAGTGAACCCAGGGACAGGGGAAGAAACACCATATATTTT,CASSEPRDRGRNTIYF
TRBV11-3,TRBD2,NA,TRBJ2-3,TGTGCCAGCAGCTTAGTAGCGGGGGGGACAGATACGCAGTATTTT,CASSLVAGGTDTQYF
TRBV11-3,TRBD1,NA,TRBJ1-1,TGTGCCAGCAGCCCCGGGACAGTTGAAGCTTTCTTT,CASSPGTVEAFF
TRBV27,NA,NA,TRBJ2-2,TGTGCCAGCAGTACGAGTACGAACACCGGGGAGCTGTTTTTT,CASSTSTNTGELFF
TRBV6-5,NA,NA,TRBJ2-1,TGTGCCAGCCTCCGGGGAAATGAGCAGTTCTTC,CASLRGNEQFF
TRBV10-3,NA,few,TRBJ1-5,TGTGCCATCAGTGAGGGACATAGCAATCAGCCCCAGCATTTT,CAISEGHSNQPQHF
TRBV4-3,TRBD1,NA,TRBJ2-7,TGCGCCAGCAGCCAGACAGGGGGTACCTACGAGCAGTACTTC,CASSQTGGTYEQYF
TRBV15,TRBD2,NA,TRBJ2-2,TGTGCCACCAGCAGAGACACTAGCGGGAGGGCCGGGGAGCTGTTTTTT,CATSRDTSGRAGELFF